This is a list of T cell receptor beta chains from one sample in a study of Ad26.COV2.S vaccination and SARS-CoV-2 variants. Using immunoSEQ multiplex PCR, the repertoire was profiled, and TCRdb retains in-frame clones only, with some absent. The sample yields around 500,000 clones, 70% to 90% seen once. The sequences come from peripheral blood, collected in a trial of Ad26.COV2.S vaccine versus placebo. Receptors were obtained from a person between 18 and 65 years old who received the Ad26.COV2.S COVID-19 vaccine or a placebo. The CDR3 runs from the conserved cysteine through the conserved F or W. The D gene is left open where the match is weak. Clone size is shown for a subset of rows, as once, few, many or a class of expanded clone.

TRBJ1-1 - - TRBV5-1 TGCGCCAGCAGCTTGGGCCCGTCTGTGGGGAACACTGAAGCTTTCTTT CASSLGPSVGNTEAFF
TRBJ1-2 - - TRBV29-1 TGCAGCGTTGAAGATATCCAGGGCGGCTATGGCTACACCTTC CSVEDIQGGYGYTF
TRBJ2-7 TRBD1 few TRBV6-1 TGTGCCAGCAGTGATCCCGACAGGGAATCGGAGCCCTACGAGCAGTACTTC CASSDPDRESEPYEQYF
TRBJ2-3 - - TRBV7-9 TGTGCCAGCAACCTCAACAGAATTGGCACAGATACGCAGTATTTT CASNLNRIGTDTQYF
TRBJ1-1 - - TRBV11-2 TGTGCCAGCAGCTTAGGTGGGGGAGGAGGCTACACTGAAGCTTTCTTT CASSLGGGGGYTEAFF
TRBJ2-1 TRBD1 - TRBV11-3 TGTGCCAGCAGCCCTCGTGGGACAGGCTCCTACAATGAGCAGTTCTTC CASSPRGTGSYNEQFF
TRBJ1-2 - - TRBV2 TGTGCCAGCAGCACAGGGTTCTATGGCTACACCTTC CASSTGFYGYTF
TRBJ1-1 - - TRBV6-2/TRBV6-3 TGTGCCAGCAGTGCCGACGGGTTGGATGCTTTCTTT CASSADGLDAFF
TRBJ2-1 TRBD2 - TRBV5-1 TGCGCCAGCAGCTTGGGGAGACTAGCGGGAGTAGGAAATGAGCAGTTCTTC CASSLGRLAGVGNEQFF
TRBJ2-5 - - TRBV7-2 TGTGCCAGCAGCGCCAGTGAGCAAGAGACCCAGTACTTC CASSASEQETQYF
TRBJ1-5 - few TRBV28 TGTGCCAGCAGAGCAGGCTTTTTAAATCAGCCCCAGCATTTT CASRAGFLNQPQHF
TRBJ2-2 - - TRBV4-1 TGCGCCAGCAGCCAAGCCCCTTTGGCAGCTCTGACGCCGAACACCGGGGAGCTGTTTTTT CASSQAPLAALTPNTGELFF
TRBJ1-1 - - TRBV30 TGTGCCTGGAGTGGGGAGGGTTATACTGAAGCTTTCTTT CAWSGEGYTEAFF
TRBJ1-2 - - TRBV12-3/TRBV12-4 TGTGCCAGCAGTTTATGGGACAAGCCGAGTGGCACCTTC CASSLWDKPSGTF
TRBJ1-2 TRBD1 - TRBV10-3 TGTGCCATCAGTAACCGACAGGGGGCGCGGGCTGGCTACACCTTC CAISNRQGARAGYTF
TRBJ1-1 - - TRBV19 TGTGCCAGTAAAACAGGGAGCACTGAAGCTTTCTTT CASKTGSTEAFF
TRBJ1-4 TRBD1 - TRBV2 TGTGCCAGCTTGGACAGGGTAGCTGGTGAAAAACTGTTTTTT CASLDRVAGEKLFF
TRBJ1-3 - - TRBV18 TGTGCCAGCTCACCAACTGGAACCTCTGGAAACACCATATATTTT CASSPTGTSGNTIYF
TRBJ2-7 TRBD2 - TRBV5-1 TGCGCCAGCAGCCCCTCGGCGGGAGGGGAGCAGTACTTC CASSPSAGGEQYF
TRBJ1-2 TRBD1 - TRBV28 TGTGCCAGCCGGTCCGGGGGGACAGGGTTCGGCTACACCTTC CASRSGGTGFGYTF
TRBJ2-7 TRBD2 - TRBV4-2 TGTGCCAGCAGCCAAGATTCGGGAGGGGAGCCCTCCTACGAGCAGTACTTC CASSQDSGGEPSYEQYF
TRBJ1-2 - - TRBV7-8 TGTGCCAGCAGCCCGGACATCCCTAAGTTCTACACCTTC CASSPDIPKFYTF
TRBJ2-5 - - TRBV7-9 TGTGCCAGCAGCCGACTGAGGCTGGGGCTACAAGAGACCCAGTACTTC CASSRLRLGLQETQYF
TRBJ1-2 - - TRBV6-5 TGTGCCAGCACGTCACCCCGTTTCCCCTACTATGGCTACACCTTC CASTSPRFPYYGYTF
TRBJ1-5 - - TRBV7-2 TGTGCCAGCAGCGAAGTGGGCAATAGCAATCAGCCCCAGCATTTT CASSEVGNSNQPQHF
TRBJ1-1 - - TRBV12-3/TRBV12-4 TGTGCCAGCAGTTATGGTAGCGCCACTGAAGCTTTCTTT CASSYGSATEAFF
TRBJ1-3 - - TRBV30 TGTGCCTGGAGTGTAGGACTCTATGGAAACACCATATATTTT CAWSVGLYGNTIYF
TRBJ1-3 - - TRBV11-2 TGTGCCAGCAGTCTGGGATCAGTCACTGGAAACACCATATATTTT CASSLGSVTGNTIYF
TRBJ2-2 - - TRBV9 TGTGCCAGCAGCGTTACGCACACCGGGGAGCTGTTTTTT CASSVTHTGELFF
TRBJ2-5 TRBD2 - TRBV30 TGTGCCTGGAGAGGGATAGCGGGTTTTCAAGAGACCCAGTACTTC CAWRGIAGFQETQYF
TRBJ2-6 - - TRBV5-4 TGTGCCAGCAGCCCCGGGGCACTCTCTGGGGCCAACGTCCTGACTTTC CASSPGALSGANVLTF
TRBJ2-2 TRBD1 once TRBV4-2 TGTGCCAGCAGCCAAGTGCCGGGACAGGGGTTCACCGGGGAGCTGTTTTTT CASSQVPGQGFTGELFF
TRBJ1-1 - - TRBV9 TGTGCCAGCACCATAGGTCACAGGGCGAACACTGAAGCTTTCTTT CASTIGHRANTEAFF
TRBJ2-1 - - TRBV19 TGTGCCAGTAGCCTACGGGGTCAGGGGACGGATGAGCAGTTCTTC CASSLRGQGTDEQFF
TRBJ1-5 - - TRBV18 TGTGCCAGCTCGTTAACCGGACTGGGGGCGATGGGGGGTCAGCCCCAGCATTTT CASSLTGLGAMGGQPQHF
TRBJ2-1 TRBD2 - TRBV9 TGTGCCAGCAGCCCCCGACTAGCGGGGGGCCCAGGCAATGAGCAGTTCTTC CASSPRLAGGPGNEQFF
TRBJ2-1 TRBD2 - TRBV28 TGTGCCAGCAGACGGGGACTAGCAGGGTACAATGAGCAGTTCTTC CASRRGLAGYNEQFF